This T cell receptor beta chain was captured in a study of blood T cell repertoires in COVID-19. Background on the study: Both acute and convalescent COVID-19 samples were obtained from the United States, Italy and Spain.

Assay: immunoSEQ multiplex PCR; the TCRdb copy retains only in-frame clones and omits some. Among about 260,000 clones listed, approximately 83% were seen once. The V and J ends lost 6 bases and 4 bases respectively, with 15 bases between them. This CDR3 has 14 residues. The germline CDR1 and CDR2 sequences are SNHLY and FYNNEI. Sequenced sample: peripheral blood. This receptor was taken from a human donor in a cohort sampled during active COVID-19. J is TRBJ1-1 and V is TRBV2; D unclear. CDR3 sequence (DNA): TGTGCCAGCAGCCTCTACACGTCGGGCACTGAAGCTTTCTTT. Amino acid sequence: CASSLYTSGTEAFF.